This is a list of T cell receptor beta chains from one sample in a study of metastatic and nonmetastatic thyroid tumors. TCRdb reprocessed the PCR reads via MiXCR. The sample contains tens of thousands of clones, about 45% of which appear only once. Input material: tumor tissue. These receptors all stem from a male donor with papillary thyroid cancer or a benign thyroid nodule (not recorded which). Some clones in this sample may be carry-over from other donors' samples. The CDR3 runs from the conserved cysteine through the conserved F or W. The D gene is left open where the match is weak.

TRBV20-1 | TRBD2 | CSAREWGGPGEQYF
TRBV7-8 | NA | CASSFGETQYF
TRBV2 | TRBD1 | CASRGQTGTYEQYF
TRBV19 | TRBD1 | CATSMGTATNYCYTF
TRBV7-9 | TRBD2 | CASSAQPGTSGKANTGELFF
TRBV30 | TRBD1 | CAWMGGTGDYEQYF
TRBV5-1 | NA | CASSLGQGNTIYF
TRBV20-1 | NA | CSARLRRIYNEQFF
TRBV28 | NA | CASSEPGRLSYEQYF
TRBV7-3 | NA | CASSPPGGNTIYF
TRBV2 | NA | CASSGGYEQYF
TRBV20-1 | TRBD2 | CSATTILASQYNEQFF
TRBV27 | NA | CASSLGAEQYF
TRBV11-2 | TRBD2 | CASSFTSGGPFEQYF
TRBV28 | NA | CASSSRDSYEQYF
TRBV6-4 | TRBD1 | CASSEQGGTDTQYF
TRBV2 | TRBD2 | CASGLAGGQYEQYF
TRBV3-1 | TRBD2 | CASSAGLAGYEQYF
TRBV11-2 | NA | CASSSKQRGRPGELFF
TRBV28 | NA | CASFSRGSEAFF
TRBV4-1 | NA | CASSQEGMRQQFF
TRBV9 | NA | CASSVVPGDNEQFF
TRBV6-2/TRBV6-3 | TRBD2 | CASSYSPLAGVYNEQFF
TRBV13 | NA | CASSLGQGSENTIYF
TRBV27 | TRBD1 | CARTGEIQNTEAFF
TRBV6-1 | TRBD1 | CASGRQGTNTGELFF
TRBV19 | NA | CASSIGGGTEAFF
TRBV11-2 | NA | CASSLVGQLSSYNEQFF
TRBV6-5 | NA | CASSSMGVNTGELFF
TRBV6-2/TRBV6-3 | NA | CASTDRSNQPQHF
TRBV27 | NA | CASSLSFGGYNEQFF
TRBV18 | NA | CASSPPGGDSGNTIYF
TRBV20-1 | NA | CSARPLNTEAFF
TRBV20-1 | NA | CSAREGGGRDTEAFF
TRBV27 | NA | CASSYGRMNTEAFF
TRBV24-1 | NA | CATSDPRAPGYTF
TRBV30 | TRBD1 | CAWSSGGRNYGYTF
TRBV28 | NA | CASSRLTDTQYF
TRBV6-2/TRBV6-3 | TRBD1 | CASSSRGQGASEAFF
TRBV7-3 | NA | CASSLLFGETQYF
TRBV7-9 | TRBD1 | CASSFGDSTYEQYF
TRBV20-1 | TRBD1 | CSVGQGRRSSYTEAFF
TRBV19 | NA | CASSIGDIEQFF
TRBV6-1 | NA | CASNPQGAFNEQFF
TRBV20-1 | NA | CSARDMAGTTIQYF
TRBV5-1 | NA | CASSSPGGGSNSYEQYF
TRBV12-3/TRBV12-4 | NA | CASSLEGFTEAFF
TRBV6-1 | NA | CASRPPDSKGNYGYTF
TRBV24-1 | NA | CATAGAYGYTF
TRBV10-3 | NA | CAISDPGGDTEAFF
TRBV11-2 | TRBD1 | CASSLQGQGFDYGYTF
TRBV7-9 | NA | CASSLDHQGNQPQHF
TRBV7-2 | NA | CASSLVTTGELFF